Following are 18 T cell receptor beta chains from one sample sequenced in a study of Tregs in tolerant kidney transplant recipients. The repertoire was sequenced with immunoSEQ multiplex PCR; TCRdb's copy has only in-frame clones and lacks some. The table has 50,000 to 65,000 clones, 70% to 90% seen once. Mixed chimerism was transient after nonmyeloablative marrow transplants from related graft donors. This sample comprised CD4+ T cells from blood (PBMCs), obtained 6 months after the transplant. The receptors originated from a human patient who received a combined kidney and bone marrow transplant. T cells may partly derive from the graft donor.

The chain couples TRBV5-8 to TRBJ1-2; D unclear. The germline CDR1 and CDR2 sequences are SGHTS and YDEGEE. V was trimmed by 4 bases and J by 7 bases, leaving 17 bases between them. The CDR3 is 14 amino acids. The CDR3 DNA sequence: TGTGCCAGCAGCCTGTTGCCCGGTCGAAGTGGCTACACCTTC. It yields the protein CASSLLPGRSGYTF.

The chain recombines TRBV29-1 with TRBJ2-3, with 10 bases aligning to TRBD1. Losses at the gene ends were 5 bases for V and 3 bases for J; bases not matched to a gene: 11. Germline assignment: CDR1 SQVTM and CDR2 ANQGSEA. This CDR3 is 16 amino acids long. The CDR3: CSVSTPRDRGTDTQYF. CDR3 DNA: TGCAGCGTTTCGACTCCCCGGGACAGGGGAACAGATACGCAGTATTTT.

The rearrangement links TRBV28 to TRBJ1-2; D gene ambiguous. This CDR3 has 12 residues. The germline V gene encodes CDR1 MDHEN and CDR2 SYDVKM. Trimming cost V 8 bases and J 4 bases, with 11 bases left between them. CDR3: CASYTSGYGYTF. The CDR3 bases are TGTGCCAGCTACACCTCAGGCTATGGCTACACCTTC.

The chain couples TRBV5-1 to TRBJ1-3, with a weak D call TRBD1 (6 bases). Trimming stripped 0 bases from V and 2 bases from J, with 9 bases between. The germline gives CDR1 SGHRS, CDR2 YFSETQ. This CDR3 contains 15 residues. The CDR3 DNA sequence: TGCGCCAGCAGCTTGGGGGCAGGGGCTGGAAACACCATATATTTT. The encoded protein is CASSLGAGAGNTIYF. The full variable domain, its missing parts supplied by reference TRBV5-1 and TRBJ1-3, is KAGVTQTPRYLIKTRGQQVTLSCSPISGHRSVSWYQQTPGQGLQFLFEYFSETQRNKGNFPGRFSGRQFSNSRSEMNVSTLELGDSALYLCASSLGAGAGNTIYFGEGSWLTVV.

In its sample, this clone was seen a few times. Here the CDR3 reads CASMSYTEAFF. As DNA, the CDR3 is TGTGCCAGTATGTCGTACACTGAAGCTTTCTTT. The chain employs TRBV19 and TRBJ1-1, with D uncertain. Trimming removed 7 bases at V and 3 bases at J, with 6 bases between. CDR1 is LNHDA, CDR2 SQIVND, per germline (reference sequence). The CDR3 consists of 11 residues.

This chain joins TRBV27 and TRBJ1-3, with 7 bases aligning to TRBD1. The CDR3 has 15 residues. The germline V gene has CDR1 MNHEY and CDR2 SMNVEV (reference sequence). V gave up 5 bases and J gave up 3 bases; unmatched junction bases: 7. This CDR3 is CASSRQGLRGNTIYF. The CDR3 nucleotides read TGTGCCAGCAGTCGACAGGGTCTGCGTGGAAACACCATATATTTT.

CDR3 loop: CASSLNRYQPQHF. DNA for the CDR3: TGTGCCAGCAGTTTAAACAGATATCAGCCCCAGCATTTT. V usage is TRBV27 and J usage is TRBJ1-5; no clear D. This CDR3 region has 13 residues. Trimming pared 2 bases from V and 5 bases from J, leaving 7 bases between. Germline V CDR1 and CDR2: MNHEY, SMNVEV (reference sequence).

The rearrangement joins TRBV5-6 to TRBJ2-2; 8 positions agree with TRBD2. Germline V gene data show CDR1 as SGHDT and CDR2 as YYEEEE. This CDR3 has 17 amino acids. J gave up 0 bases and V 4 bases, and 8 bases lay outside the gene matches. CDR3 in amino acids: CASSVSPGLANTGELFF. DNA for the CDR3: TGTGCCAGCAGCGTAAGTCCGGGACTAGCGAACACCGGGGAGCTGTTTTTT.

The chain employs TRBV7-3 and TRBJ2-7; 10 nucleotides match TRBD2. CDR1 is SGHTA and CDR2 is FQGTGA in the germline V gene. The CDR3 runs 16 residues. Germline trimming cut 4 bases from V and 0 bases from J; bases unmatched to any gene: 6. The CDR3 here is CASSSKLAGSSYEQYF. In DNA, the CDR3 is TGTGCCAGCAGCTCGAAACTAGCGGGGAGCTCCTACGAGCAGTACTTC. Supplemented by reference TRBV7-3 and TRBJ2-7, the full variable domain reads GAGVSQTPSNKVTEKGKYVELRCDPISGHTALYWYRQSLGQGPEFLIYFQGTGAADDSGLPNDRFFAVRPEGSVSTLKIQRTERGDSAVYLCASSSKLAGSSYEQYFGPGTRLTVT.

This chain connects TRBV30 to TRBJ1-3; the match to TRBD1 covers 7 bases. V shed 2 bases, J shed 5 bases, and the junction held 9 bases outside the gene matches. From germline, CDR1 is GTSNPN and CDR2 SVGIG (reference sequence). The CDR3 length is 15 residues. The CDR3 loop is CAWSPIGTVRNTIYF. The CDR3 DNA sequence: TGTGCCTGGAGTCCCATCGGGACAGTGAGAAACACCATATATTTT.

The rearrangement links TRBV13 to TRBJ2-5, with D hard to call. Between the trimmed V and J ends, which lost 2 bases and 4 bases, there was a span of 2 bases. Germline V gene sequence: CDR1 PRHDT, CDR2 FYEKMQ (reference sequence). This CDR3 comprises 11 residues. The CDR3 sequence is CASSLRETQYF. For the CDR3, the DNA is TGTGCCAGCAGCTTACGAGAGACCCAGTACTTC.

The chain recombines TRBV9 with TRBJ2-7; D remains ambiguous. Germline V gives CDR1 SGDLS, CDR2 YYNGEE. This CDR3 comprises 16 residues. The V end was cut by 5 bases, the J end by 3 bases, with 21 bases between. As DNA, the CDR3 is TGTGCCAGCAGTCCTGGTGTTCGAGCGACCAGCTACGAGCAGTACTTC. Translating it yields CASSPGVRATSYEQYF.

This rearrangement joins TRBV7-8 to TRBJ2-3, with TRBD1 matching 9 bases. CDR1 and CDR2 (germline): SGHVS, FQNEAQ. The ends lost 4 bases at V and 6 bases at J; junction bases unmatched: 11. The CDR3 runs to 16 residues. The CDR3 DNA reads TGTGCCAGCAGCTACTCAACTGGGACAGGGAAGGATACGCAGTATTTT. This sequence encodes CASSYSTGTGKDTQYF.

V usage is TRBV7-9 and J usage is TRBJ2-5; 11 bases agree with TRBD2. CDR1 and CDR2 from the germline V gene are SEHNR and FQNEAQ (reference sequence). The CDR3 is 14 residues long. V lost 4 bases and J lost 6; bases outside the gene matches: 4. This CDR3 is CASSSSSGGKTQYF. CDR3 nucleotide sequence: TGTGCCAGCAGCTCCTCTAGCGGGGGGAAGACCCAGTACTTC.

The chain has TRBV5-6 and TRBJ2-1; 7 nucleotides match TRBD1. V was clipped by 4 bases and J by 6 bases; unmatched bases: 4. The CDR3 extends over 13 amino acids. Per germline, CDR1 SGHDT and CDR2 YYEEEE. The DNA of the CDR3 is TGTGCCAGCAGCGAGGGACAGCGCAATGAGCAGTTCTTC. Its translation: CASSEGQRNEQFF.

This chain joins TRBV5-1 and TRBJ2-5; TRBD2 might be the D (6 bases). The CDR3 covers 15 residues. Trimming removed 4 bases at V and 5 bases at J, with 18 bases between. CDR1 SGHRS and CDR2 YFSETQ come from the germline V gene. The CDR3 sequence: CASSPDRFGRETQYF. For the CDR3, the DNA is TGCGCCAGCAGCCCAGACAGATTTGGGAGGGAGACCCAGTACTTC.

V is TRBV27 and J is TRBJ2-1; 11 nucleotides match TRBD1. Trimming took 2 bases from V and 2 from J; bases not matched to a gene: 2. The V gene's germline CDR1 is MNHEY and CDR2 SMNVEV (reference sequence). The CDR3 is 16 residues long. This CDR3 is CASSLPGQGAYNEQFF. The CDR3, as DNA: TGTGCCAGCAGTTTACCGGGACAGGGGGCCTACAATGAGCAGTTCTTC.

The rearrangement joins TRBV7-3 to TRBJ2-2, with D possibly matching TRBD1 (6 bases). With 0 bases removed from V and 7 bases from J, the gap between germline ends came to 6 bases. The V gene's germline CDR1 is SGHTA and CDR2 FQGTGA. CDR3 length equals 13 residues. CDR3 coding DNA: TGTGCCAGCAGCTTAACACAGGGCGGGGAGCTGTTTTTT. Amino acid sequence: CASSLTQGGELFF.